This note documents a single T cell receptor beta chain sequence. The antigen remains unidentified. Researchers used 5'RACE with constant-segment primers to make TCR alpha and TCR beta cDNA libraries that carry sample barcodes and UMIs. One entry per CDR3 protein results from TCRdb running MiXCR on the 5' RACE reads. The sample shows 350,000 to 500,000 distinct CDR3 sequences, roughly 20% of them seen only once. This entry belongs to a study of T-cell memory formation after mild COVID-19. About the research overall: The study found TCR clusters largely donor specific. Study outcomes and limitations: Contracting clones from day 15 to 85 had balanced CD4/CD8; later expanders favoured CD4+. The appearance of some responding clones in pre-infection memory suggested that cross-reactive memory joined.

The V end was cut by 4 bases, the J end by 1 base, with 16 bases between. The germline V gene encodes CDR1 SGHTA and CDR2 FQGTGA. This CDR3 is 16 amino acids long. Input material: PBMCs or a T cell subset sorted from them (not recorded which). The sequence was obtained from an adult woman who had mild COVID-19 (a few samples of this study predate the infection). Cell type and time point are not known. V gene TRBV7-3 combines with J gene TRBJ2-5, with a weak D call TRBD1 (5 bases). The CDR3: CASSSTPMTAQETQYF. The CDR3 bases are TGTGCCAGCAGCTCTACTCCAATGACAGCCCAAGAGACCCAGTACTTC.